The sequence of this T cell receptor (beta chain) was determined in a study of blood T cell repertoires in COVID-19. The overall study: In each case, the material was cDNA or gDNA derived from T cells, B-cell-depleted T cells, or PBMCs.

V was shortened by 8 bases and J by 0 bases, with 11 bases between the two germline ends. Germline V gives CDR1 GTSNPN, CDR2 SVGIG (reference sequence). The CDR3 is 13 residues long. Method: immunoSEQ multiplex PCR; TCRdb's copy keeps in-frame clones and lacks some. The sample includes 30,000 to 40,000 clones, around 86% seen only once; the top ten take approximately 5.7%. The J gene is TRBJ2-1, the V gene TRBV30; D may be TRBD1 (6 bases). The receptor was isolated from a woman of 80 years or more with active or convalescent COVID-19. The sample was peripheral blood. The CDR3 is CAGTISSYNEQFF. Here the CDR3 DNA reads TGTGCCGGGACAATCAGCTCCTACAATGAGCAGTTCTTC.